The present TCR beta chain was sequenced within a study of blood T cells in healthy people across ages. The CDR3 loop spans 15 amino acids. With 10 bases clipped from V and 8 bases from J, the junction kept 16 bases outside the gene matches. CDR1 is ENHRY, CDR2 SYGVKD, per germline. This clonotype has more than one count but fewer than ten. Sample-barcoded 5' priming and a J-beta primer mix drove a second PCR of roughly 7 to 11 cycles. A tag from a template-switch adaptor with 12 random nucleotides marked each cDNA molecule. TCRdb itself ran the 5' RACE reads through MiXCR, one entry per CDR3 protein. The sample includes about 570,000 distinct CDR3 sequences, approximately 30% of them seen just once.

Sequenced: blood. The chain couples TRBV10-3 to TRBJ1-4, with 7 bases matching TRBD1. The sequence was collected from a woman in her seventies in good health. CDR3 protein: CATNRGGGGEEKLFF. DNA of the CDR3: TGTGCCACAAACAGGGGTGGAGGAGGTGAAGAAAAACTGTTTTTT.